A single sample gave rise to the 28 T cell receptor beta chains below, sequenced in a study of memory CD4+ T cells and cytomegalovirus serostatus. Single viable CD3+CD4+CD8-CD45RO+ cells were sorted as the memory CD4+ T cells. Clones were read by immunoSEQ multiplex PCR, and TCRdb kept only the in-frame ones, dropping some. The data show over 50,000 clones, roughly four fifths seen once. Sequencing input: memory CD4+ T cells from blood. All receptors come from an adult in good health and CMV-seronegative.

This clone was recorded once. V usage is TRBV28 and J usage is TRBJ2-7; either TRBD1 or TRBD2 may fit D (5 bases each). From germline, CDR1 is MDHEN and CDR2 SYDVKM. V was clipped by 5 bases and J by 3 bases, with 20 bases between them. This CDR3 has 16 amino acids. CDR3 residues: CASSPPTGPTLYEQYF. In DNA, the CDR3 is TGTGCCAGCAGTCCCCCCACGGGACCGACCCTCTACGAGCAGTACTTC.

V and J are TRBV6-1 and TRBJ2-7, with D tentatively TRBD1 or TRBD2 (5 bases each). The CDR3 covers 15 residues. The germline V gene encodes CDR1 MNHNS and CDR2 SASEGT. The V and J ends lost 4 bases and 0 bases respectively, with 13 bases between them. The CDR3 nucleotides are TGTGCCAGCAGTGGAGGGACCGCCAGCTCCTACGAGCAGTACTTC. It yields the protein CASSGGTASSYEQYF.

This rearrangement joins TRBV18 to TRBJ1-1, with 7 bases identical to TRBD1. J was trimmed by 4 bases and V by 6 bases; bases with no gene match: 8. CDR1 is KGHSH and CDR2 is LQKENI in the germline V gene. The CDR3 consists of 14 residues. CDR3 sequence (DNA): TGTGCCAGCTCTCCCAGGGGGAGCGTCACTGAAGCTTTCTTT. Its protein is CASSPRGSVTEAFF.

This chain uses TRBV19 with TRBJ1-1, with 7 bases aligning to TRBD1. Unmatched junction bases numbered 7, after V lost 7 bases and J lost 2 bases. The length of the CDR3 is 14 residues. Per the germline V gene, CDR1 is LNHDA and CDR2 is SQIVND (reference sequence). The CDR3 nucleotides are TGTGCCAGTATCGGGGACAGATTAAACACTGAAGCTTTCTTT. Translation gives CASIGDRLNTEAFF.

The chain links TRBV4-2 to TRBJ2-3; perhaps TRBD2 as D (6 bases). Trimming left V 1 base short and J 1 base short, with 6 bases between. The CDR3 loop spans 14 amino acids. Germline V CDR1 and CDR2: LGHNA, YNFKEQ. The CDR3 protein is CASSQGGGTDTQYF. The CDR3 DNA reads TGTGCCAGCAGCCAAGGGGGGGGCACAGATACGCAGTATTTT.

The gene calls are TRBV4-1 and TRBJ1-1, with D uncertain. From germline, CDR1 is MGHRA and CDR2 YSYEKL. Trimming took 1 base from V and 7 from J, leaving 13 bases between them. The CDR3 contains 14 residues. In DNA form, the CDR3 reads TGCGCCAGCAGCCAAGTGAGCATTCGTCTTGAAGCTTTCTTT. Its protein is CASSQVSIRLEAFF.

The rearrangement uses TRBV5-1 and TRBJ1-4, with TRBD1 as a possible D gene (5 bases). With 3 bases removed from V and 7 bases from J, the gap between germline ends came to 19 bases. The CDR3 extends over 16 amino acids. Germline V gene lookup returns CDR1 SGHRS and CDR2 YFSETQ. CDR3 DNA sequence: TGCGCCAGCAGCTATGACCCGGGGCAAGGAAGTGAAAAACTGTTTTTT. It yields the protein CASSYDPGQGSEKLFF.

This clone was picked up a small number of times. This chain connects TRBV14 to TRBJ2-5, with D possibly being TRBD2 (6 bases). Trimming cost V 4 bases and J 1 base, with 19 bases left between them. The CDR3 totals 17 residues. Looked up from germline, CDR1 is SGHDN and CDR2 is FVKESK. As DNA, the CDR3 is TGTGCCAGCAGCCCCCCCCGAAGGCGGGACCCCCAAGAGACCCAGTACTTC. Amino acids: CASSPPRRRDPQETQYF.

This clone was counted only a few times. V and J are TRBV7-2 and TRBJ2-3; 10 bases align to TRBD2. The CDR3 sequence is 16 residues long. Losses at the gene ends were 2 bases for V and 7 bases for J; bases not matched to a gene: 9. Germline values: CDR1 SGHTA, CDR2 FQGNSA. The CDR3 loop is CASSLSGGALVNTQYF. The CDR3 DNA follows: TGTGCCAGCAGCTTAAGCGGGGGGGCTCTTGTCAATACGCAGTATTTT.

The genes are TRBV7-8 and TRBJ2-7, with no clear D. This CDR3 contains 14 residues. CDR1 is SGHVS and CDR2 is FQNEAQ in the germline V gene. The germline V and J ends were trimmed by 3 bases and 0 bases, with 9 bases remaining between them. The CDR3: CASSFLAVSYEQYF. For the CDR3, the DNA is TGTGCCAGCAGCTTTCTGGCGGTCTCCTACGAGCAGTACTTC.

CDR3 loop: CASSYSTSGGDNEQFF. In DNA, the CDR3 is TGTGCCAGCAGTTACTCGACTAGCGGGGGTGACAATGAGCAGTTCTTC. This sequence joins TRBV6-5 and TRBJ2-1; 12 bases are a match to TRBD2. Germline V gene data show CDR1 as MNHEY and CDR2 as SVGAGI. This CDR3 contains 16 residues. J gave up 5 bases and V 0 bases, and 2 bases lay outside the gene matches.

The chain employs TRBV5-1 and TRBJ2-2, with 14 bases that match TRBD2. This CDR3 is 18 amino acids long. Germline CDR1 SGHRS, CDR2 YFSETQ. V gave up 0 bases and J gave up 3 bases; unmatched junction bases: 4. The CDR3, as DNA: TGCGCCAGCAGCTTGGGACTAGCGGGAGGGCCGTACACCGGGGAGCTGTTTTTT. Protein: CASSLGLAGGPYTGELFF.

The chain is built from TRBV7-3 and TRBJ2-2, with D possibly called TRBD1 or TRBD2 (5 bases each). Looked up from germline, CDR1 is SGHTA and CDR2 is FQGTGA. Trimming removed 0 bases at V and 7 bases at J, with 12 bases between. CDR3 length equals 15 residues. CDR3 loop: CASSLTPGAGGELFF. The CDR3 nucleotides are TGTGCCAGCAGCTTAACCCCCGGGGCAGGCGGGGAGCTGTTTTTT.

The chain uses TRBV19 and TRBJ1-1; D is perhaps TRBD1 (6 bases). The ends were cut back, 2 bases at V and 6 bases at J, with 16 bases in the middle. This CDR3 comprises 15 residues. Germline lookup yields CDR1 LNHDA and CDR2 SQIVND (reference sequence). Written as DNA, the CDR3 is TGTGCCAGTAGTATACCCCCGGGGGGCATGTCTGAAGCTTTCTTT. Translation: CASSIPPGGMSEAFF.

The chain couples TRBV7-6 to TRBJ2-2, with 10 bases aligning to TRBD1. This CDR3 has 18 residues. CDR1 is SGHVS, CDR2 FNYEAQ, per germline. V lost 5 bases to trimming and J lost 6 bases; unmatched junction nucleotides: 15. CDR3 sequence reads: CASSPIRTGTGVSGELFF. As DNA, the CDR3 is TGTGCCAGCAGCCCTATTCGCACCGGGACAGGGGTTTCCGGGGAGCTGTTTTTT.

The chain links TRBV28 to TRBJ2-4, with 12 positions matching TRBD1. The CDR3 loop spans 17 amino acids. Unmatched junction bases numbered 9, after V lost 6 bases and J lost 3 bases. Germline V gives CDR1 MDHEN, CDR2 SYDVKM. DNA for the CDR3: TGTGCCAGCAGCCGCGCGGGACAGGGGGCAGACAAAAACATTCAGTACTTC. The encoded protein is CASSRAGQGADKNIQYF.

The chain couples TRBV5-1 to TRBJ1-5; TRBD1 is a possible D gene (6 bases). CDR1 is SGHRS, CDR2 YFSETQ, per germline. CDR3 length: 15 residues. With 5 bases removed from V and 4 bases from J, the gap between germline ends came to 16 bases. This chain's CDR3 is CASRTIPGTNQPQHF. The CDR3 DNA is TGCGCCAGCAGAACCATCCCCGGGACAAATCAGCCCCAGCATTTT.

This clone showed up just once. The rearrangement joins TRBV28 to TRBJ2-7; D gene ambiguous. Per germline, CDR1 MDHEN and CDR2 SYDVKM. The CDR3 is 14 residues long. Trimming removed 4 bases at V and 2 bases at J, with 12 bases between. Written as DNA, the CDR3 is TGTGCCAGCAGTTCCCCGGGCAGAACCTACGAGCAGTACTTC. This sequence encodes CASSSPGRTYEQYF.

The CDR3 reads CACPIGTANYGYTF. For the CDR3, the DNA is TGTGCCTGCCCGATCGGGACAGCTAACTATGGCTACACCTTC. V gene TRBV30 combines with J gene TRBJ1-2; 7 bases fit TRBD1. With 6 bases clipped from V and 0 bases from J, the junction kept 7 bases outside the gene matches. CDR3 size: 14 residues. The germline CDR1 and CDR2 sequences are GTSNPN and SVGIG (reference sequence).

V gene TRBV5-1 combines with J gene TRBJ2-7; TRBD1 matches 9 bases. Germline V CDR1 and CDR2: SGHRS, YFSETQ. J lost 5 bases, V lost 4 bases, and 7 bases had no gene match. This CDR3 has 14 amino acids. The CDR3 reads CASSGGQGVDEQYF. The CDR3 DNA reads as TGCGCCAGCAGCGGGGGACAGGGTGTCGACGAGCAGTACTTC.

The chain links TRBV5-6 to TRBJ2-2; D remains unclear. V was shortened by 5 bases and J by 0 bases, with 14 bases between the two germline ends. The CDR3 spans 16 residues. The V gene's germline CDR1 is SGHDT and CDR2 YYEEEE. The CDR3 DNA reads as TGTGCCAGCAGGTCCCAGAGACGGTCGAACACCGGGGAGCTGTTTTTT. It yields the protein CASRSQRRSNTGELFF. Complete variable domain (other parts from reference TRBV5-6 and TRBJ2-2): DAGVTQSPTHLIKTRGQQVTLRCSPKSGHDTVSWYQQALGQGPQFIFQYYEEEERQRGNFPDRFSGHQFPNYSSELNVNALLLGDSALYLCASRSQRRSNTGELFFGEGSRLTVL.

This clone showed up just once. The V gene is TRBV7-8, the J gene TRBJ2-7; no reliable D call. The CDR3 covers 17 residues. Between the trimmed V and J ends, which lost 2 bases and 2 bases, there was a span of 19 bases. CDR1 is SGHVS and CDR2 is FQNEAQ in the germline V gene. In DNA, the CDR3 is TGTGCCAGCAGCTTAACCGTCTTCCAGGAACTCCCCTACGAGCAGTACTTC. Residues: CASSLTVFQELPYEQYF. The entire variable domain, with the rest obtained from reference TRBV7-8 and TRBJ2-7, is as follows: GAGVSQSPRYKVAKRGQDVALRCDPISGHVSLFWYQQALGQGPEFLTYFQNEAQLDKSGLPSDRFFAERPEGSVSTLKIQRTQQEDSAVYLCASSLTVFQELPYEQYFGPGTRLTVT.

The gene calls are TRBV29-1 and TRBJ1-4, with D maybe TRBD1 (5 bases). The germline V gene encodes CDR1 SQVTM and CDR2 ANQGSEA. V shed 6 bases and J shed 6 bases, with 14 bases lying between them. CDR3 size: 13 residues. The CDR3, as DNA: TGCAGCGTGGCCGGGACGGTGGATGAAAAACTGTTTTTT. Translating it yields CSVAGTVDEKLFF. Complete variable domain (other parts from reference TRBV29-1 and TRBJ1-4): SAVISQKPSRDICQRGTSLTIQCQVDSQVTMMFWYRQQPGQSLTLIATANQGSEATYESGFVIDKFPISRPNLTFSTLTVSNMSPEDSSIYLCSVAGTVDEKLFFGSGTQLSVL.

This chain connects TRBV19 to TRBJ1-5; 8 positions match TRBD1. The CDR3 has 15 amino acids. Germline loops: CDR1 LNHDA, CDR2 SQIVND (reference sequence). The V and J ends lost 4 bases and 0 bases, in that order; junction bases with no gene match: 2. In DNA, the CDR3 is TGTGCCAGTAGTACCGACAGGGGTAGCAATCAGCCCCAGCATTTT. Translating it yields CASSTDRGSNQPQHF. Using reference TRBV19 and TRBJ1-5 for the parts outside the CDR3, the full variable domain is DGGITQSPKYLFRKEGQNVTLSCEQNLNHDAMYWYRQDPGQGLRLIYYSQIVNDFQKGDIAEGYSVSREKKESFPLTVTSAQKNPTAFYLCASSTDRGSNQPQHFGDGTRLSIL.

The rearrangement joins TRBV7-2 to TRBJ2-7, with D perhaps given as TRBD1 or TRBD2 (5 bases each). This CDR3 spans 13 amino acids. Germline values: CDR1 SGHTA, CDR2 FQGNSA. Between the trimmed V and J ends, which lost 3 bases and 1 base, there was a span of 7 bases. CDR3 in DNA: TGTGCCAGCAGCTTCGGGGCGTCCTACGAGCAGTACTTC. This gives the protein CASSFGASYEQYF.

The chain is built from TRBV28 and TRBJ1-5; perhaps TRBD1 as D (6 bases). The CDR3 runs 13 residues. Germline V gives CDR1 MDHEN, CDR2 SYDVKM. V shed 4 bases and J shed 6 bases, with 10 bases lying between them. CDR3 residues: CASSSGGRQPQHF. DNA for the CDR3: TGTGCCAGCAGTTCGGGGGGCCGTCAGCCCCAGCATTTT.

The chain combines TRBV27 with TRBJ1-6; TRBD1 matches 7 bases. This CDR3 has 14 residues. V was pared by 9 bases and J by 0 bases, with 2 bases of the junction left unmatched. CDR1 is MNHEY, CDR2 SMNVEV, per germline (reference sequence). CDR3 region: CASRDSSYNSPLHF. In nucleotides, the CDR3 is TGTGCCAGTCGGGACAGCTCCTATAATTCACCCCTCCACTTT.

This rearrangement joins TRBV5-1 to TRBJ2-2; D gene ambiguous. The CDR3 covers 14 residues. Between the trimmed V and J ends, which lost 0 bases and 7 bases, there was a span of 10 bases. CDR1 is SGHRS, CDR2 YFSETQ, per germline. CDR3 amino acids: CASSLAPPGGELFF. CDR3 coding DNA: TGCGCCAGCAGCTTGGCCCCACCGGGCGGGGAGCTGTTTTTT. The full variable domain, completed using reference TRBV5-1 and TRBJ2-2, is KAGVTQTPRYLIKTRGQQVTLSCSPISGHRSVSWYQQTPGQGLQFLFEYFSETQRNKGNFPGRFSGRQFSNSRSEMNVSTLELGDSALYLCASSLAPPGGELFFGEGSRLTVL.